The source of this TCR beta chain is a study of cytomegalovirus exposure and HLA in healthy donors. Assay: immunoSEQ multiplex PCR; the TCRdb copy retains only in-frame clones and omits some. The table lists roughly 150,000 clones, 89% of them singletons. Germline CDR1 is MNHEY and CDR2 is SVGAGI. The CDR3 contains 13 residues. V shed 6 bases, J shed 4 bases, and the junction held 2 bases outside the gene matches. Study-level points and caveats: A few chains linked to CMV were shown in vitro to be specific for CMV antigens.

About this clone itself: The antigen remains unidentified.

Sequencing was carried out using PBMCs. V usage is TRBV6-5 and J usage is TRBJ2-2, with 7 nucleotides matching TRBD1. The sequence came from a woman aged 18 to 35 in good health and CMV-seropositive. The CDR3 loop is CASRTGITGELFF. The CDR3, as DNA: TGTGCCAGCAGGACAGGGATCACCGGGGAGCTGTTTTTT.